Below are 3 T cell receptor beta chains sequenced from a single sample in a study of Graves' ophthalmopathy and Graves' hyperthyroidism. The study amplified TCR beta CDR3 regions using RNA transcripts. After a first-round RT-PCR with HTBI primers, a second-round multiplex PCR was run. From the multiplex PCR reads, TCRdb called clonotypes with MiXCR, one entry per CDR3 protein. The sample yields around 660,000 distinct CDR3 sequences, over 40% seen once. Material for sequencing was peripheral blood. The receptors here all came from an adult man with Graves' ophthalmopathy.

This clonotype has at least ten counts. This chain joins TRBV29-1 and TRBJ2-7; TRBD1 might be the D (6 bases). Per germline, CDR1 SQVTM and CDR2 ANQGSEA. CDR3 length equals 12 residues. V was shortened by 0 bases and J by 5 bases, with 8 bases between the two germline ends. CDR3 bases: TGCAGCGTTGAAGATCCAGGGGACGAGCAGTACTTC. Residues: CSVEDPGDEQYF.

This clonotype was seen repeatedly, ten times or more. The CDR3 loop is CASSYGGDSPLHF. DNA of the CDR3: TGTGCCAGCAGTTACGGCGGCGATTCACCCCTCCACTTT. The chain is built from TRBV6-5 and TRBJ1-6; unclear D gene. In germline, CDR1 is MNHEY, CDR2 SVGAGI. The CDR3 sequence is 13 residues long. Trimming left V 2 bases short and J 8 bases short, with 7 bases between.

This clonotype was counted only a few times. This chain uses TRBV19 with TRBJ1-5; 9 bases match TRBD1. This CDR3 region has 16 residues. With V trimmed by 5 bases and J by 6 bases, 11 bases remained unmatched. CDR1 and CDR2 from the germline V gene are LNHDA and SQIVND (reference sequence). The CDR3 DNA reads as TGTGCCAGTAGTTTTACAGGGGGCCATCTTGGTCAGCCCCAGCATTTT. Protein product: CASSFTGGHLGQPQHF. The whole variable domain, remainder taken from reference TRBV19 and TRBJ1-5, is DGGITQSPKYLFRKEGQNVTLSCEQNLNHDAMYWYRQDPGQGLRLIYYSQIVNDFQKGDIAEGYSVSREKKESFPLTVTSAQKNPTAFYLCASSFTGGHLGQPQHFGDGTRLSIL.